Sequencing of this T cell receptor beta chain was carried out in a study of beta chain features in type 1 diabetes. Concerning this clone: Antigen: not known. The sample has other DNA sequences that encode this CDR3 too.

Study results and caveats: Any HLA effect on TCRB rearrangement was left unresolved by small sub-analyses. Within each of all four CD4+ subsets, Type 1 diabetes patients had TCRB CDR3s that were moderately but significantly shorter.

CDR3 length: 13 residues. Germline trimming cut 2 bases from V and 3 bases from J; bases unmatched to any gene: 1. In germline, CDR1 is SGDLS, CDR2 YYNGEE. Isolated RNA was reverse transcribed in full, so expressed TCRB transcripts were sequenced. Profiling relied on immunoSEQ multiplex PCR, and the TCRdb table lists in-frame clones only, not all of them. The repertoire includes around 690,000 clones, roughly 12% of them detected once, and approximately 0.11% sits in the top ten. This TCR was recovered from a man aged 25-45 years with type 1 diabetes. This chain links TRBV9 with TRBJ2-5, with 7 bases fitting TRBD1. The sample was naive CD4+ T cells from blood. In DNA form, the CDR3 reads TGTGCCAGCAGCGTCGACAGGGAAGAGACCCAGTACTTC. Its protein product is CASSVDREETQYF.